Many counts were recorded for the clone carrying this T cell receptor (beta chain). The sample comes from a study of prognosis after radiotherapy for stage I lung cancer. The V and J ends lost 4 bases and 6 bases respectively, with 15 bases between them. This CDR3 spans 14 amino acids. Germline V CDR1 and CDR2: MGHRA, YSYEKL. Genomic DNA yielded TCR beta CDR3, amplified by two-round multiplex PCR. With primers specific to each TRBV and TRBJ gene, the first-round PCR was performed. TCRdb redid the calling of the multiplex PCR reads with MiXCR, one entry per CDR3 protein. The table lists 15,000 to 20,000 distinct CDR3 sequences, approximately 29% of them singletons.

This specimen consisted of PBMCs, obtained before or after stereotactic body radiation therapy (not recorded which). The chain recombines TRBV4-1 with TRBJ1-1; D might be TRBD1 (6 bases). This sequence originates from a donor aged 50 or older with non-small cell lung cancer. For the CDR3, the DNA is TGCGCCAGCAGCCCACTGGCTACAGGGTCTGAAGCTTTCTTT. This encodes CASSPLATGSEAFF.